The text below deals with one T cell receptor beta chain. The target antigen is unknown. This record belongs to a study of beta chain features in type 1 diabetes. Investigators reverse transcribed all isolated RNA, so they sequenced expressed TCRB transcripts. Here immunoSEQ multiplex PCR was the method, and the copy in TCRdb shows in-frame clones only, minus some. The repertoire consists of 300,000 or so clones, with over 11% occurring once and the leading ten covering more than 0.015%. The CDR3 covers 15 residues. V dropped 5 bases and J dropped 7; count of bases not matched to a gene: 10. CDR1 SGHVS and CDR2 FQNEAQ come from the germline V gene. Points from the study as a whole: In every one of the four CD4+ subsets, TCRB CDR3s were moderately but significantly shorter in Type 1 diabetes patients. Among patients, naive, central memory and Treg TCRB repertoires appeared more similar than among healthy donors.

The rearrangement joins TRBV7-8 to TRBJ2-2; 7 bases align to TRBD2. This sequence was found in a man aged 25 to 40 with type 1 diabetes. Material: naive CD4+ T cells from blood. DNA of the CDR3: TGTGCCAGCAGCATCAGACTAGCCCAAGTCGGGGAGCTGTTTTTT. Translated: CASSIRLAQVGELFF.